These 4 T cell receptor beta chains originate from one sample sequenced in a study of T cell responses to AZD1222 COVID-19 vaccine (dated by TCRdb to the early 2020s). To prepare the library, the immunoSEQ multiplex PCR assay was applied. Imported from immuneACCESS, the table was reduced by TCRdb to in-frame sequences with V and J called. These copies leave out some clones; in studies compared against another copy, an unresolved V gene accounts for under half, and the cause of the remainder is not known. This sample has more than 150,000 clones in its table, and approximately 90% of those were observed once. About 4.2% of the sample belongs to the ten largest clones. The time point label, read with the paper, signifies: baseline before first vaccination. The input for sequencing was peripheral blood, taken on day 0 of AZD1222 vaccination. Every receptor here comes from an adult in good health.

The CDR3 nucleotides read TGTGCCAGCAGCTTGGGACAGGGGAACACTGAAGCTTTCTTT. Translating gives CASSLGQGNTEAFF. The chain combines TRBV11-3 with TRBJ1-1; 9 nucleotides agree with TRBD1. From germline, CDR1 is SGHNT and CDR2 YENEEA. V lost 3 bases, J lost 1 base, and 0 bases stayed unmatched. CDR3 length equals 14 residues.

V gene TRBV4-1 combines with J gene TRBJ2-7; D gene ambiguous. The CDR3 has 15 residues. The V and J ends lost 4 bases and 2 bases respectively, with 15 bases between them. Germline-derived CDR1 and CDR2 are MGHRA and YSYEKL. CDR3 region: CASSPGALLTYEQYF. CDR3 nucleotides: TGCGCCAGCAGCCCCGGAGCATTATTAACCTACGAGCAGTACTTC.

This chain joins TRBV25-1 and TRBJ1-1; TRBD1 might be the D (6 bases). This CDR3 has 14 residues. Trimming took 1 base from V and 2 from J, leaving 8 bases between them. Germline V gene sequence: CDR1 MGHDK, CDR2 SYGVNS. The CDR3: CASSELGGNTEAFF. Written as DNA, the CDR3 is TGTGCCAGCAGTGAATTAGGGGGTAACACTGAAGCTTTCTTT.

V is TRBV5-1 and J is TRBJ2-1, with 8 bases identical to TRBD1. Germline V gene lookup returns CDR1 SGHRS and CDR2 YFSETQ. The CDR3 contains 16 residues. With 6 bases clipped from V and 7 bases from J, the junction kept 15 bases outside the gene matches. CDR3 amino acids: CASMPVGQGMANEQFF. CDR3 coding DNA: TGCGCCAGCATGCCCGTCGGACAGGGAATGGCTAATGAGCAGTTCTTC.